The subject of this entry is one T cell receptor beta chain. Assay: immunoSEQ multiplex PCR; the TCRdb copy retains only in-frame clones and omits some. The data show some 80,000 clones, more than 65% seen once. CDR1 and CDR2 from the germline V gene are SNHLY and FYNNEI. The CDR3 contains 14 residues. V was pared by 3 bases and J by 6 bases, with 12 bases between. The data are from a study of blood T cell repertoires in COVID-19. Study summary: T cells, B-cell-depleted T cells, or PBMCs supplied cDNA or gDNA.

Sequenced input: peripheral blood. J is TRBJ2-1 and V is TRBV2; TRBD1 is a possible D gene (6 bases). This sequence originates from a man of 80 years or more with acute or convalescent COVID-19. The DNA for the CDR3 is TGTGCCAGCAGTGACAGGGGTTTATTCAATGAGCAGTTCTTC. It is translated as CASSDRGLFNEQFF.